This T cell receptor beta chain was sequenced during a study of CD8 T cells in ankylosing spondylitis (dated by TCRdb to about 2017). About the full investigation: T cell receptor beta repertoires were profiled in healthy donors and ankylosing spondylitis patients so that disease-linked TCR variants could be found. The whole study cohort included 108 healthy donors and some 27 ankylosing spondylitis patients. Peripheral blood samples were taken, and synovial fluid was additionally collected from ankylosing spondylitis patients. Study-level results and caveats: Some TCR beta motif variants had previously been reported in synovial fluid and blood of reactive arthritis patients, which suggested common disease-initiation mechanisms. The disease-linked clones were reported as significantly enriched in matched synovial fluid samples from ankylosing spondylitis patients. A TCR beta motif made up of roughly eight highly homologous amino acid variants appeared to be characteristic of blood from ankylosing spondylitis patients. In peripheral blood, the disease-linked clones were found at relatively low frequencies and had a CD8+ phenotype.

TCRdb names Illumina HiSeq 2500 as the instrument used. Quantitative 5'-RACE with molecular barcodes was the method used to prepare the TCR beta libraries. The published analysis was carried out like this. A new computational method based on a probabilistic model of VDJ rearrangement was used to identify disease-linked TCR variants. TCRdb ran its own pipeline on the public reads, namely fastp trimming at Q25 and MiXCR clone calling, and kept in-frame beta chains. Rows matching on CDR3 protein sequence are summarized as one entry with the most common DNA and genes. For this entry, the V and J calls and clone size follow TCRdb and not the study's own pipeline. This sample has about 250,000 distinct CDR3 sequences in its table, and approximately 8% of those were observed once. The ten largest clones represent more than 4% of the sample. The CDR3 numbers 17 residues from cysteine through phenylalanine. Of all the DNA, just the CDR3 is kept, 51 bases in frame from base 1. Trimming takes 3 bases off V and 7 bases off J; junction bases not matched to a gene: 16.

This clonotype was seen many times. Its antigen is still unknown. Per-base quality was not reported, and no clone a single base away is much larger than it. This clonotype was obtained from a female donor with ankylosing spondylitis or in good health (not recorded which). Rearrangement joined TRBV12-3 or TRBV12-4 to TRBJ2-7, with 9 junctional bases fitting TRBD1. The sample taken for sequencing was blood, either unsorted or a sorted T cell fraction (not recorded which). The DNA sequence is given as TGTGCCAGCAGTTTTTACTTTAGTGACAGGGGGTACGAGGAGCAGTACTTC. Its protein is CASSFYFSDRGYEEQYF.